This T cell receptor (beta chain) came from a study of vaccination effects on CD4 cells after COVID-19. Study in general: Post-vaccine sampling occurred a median 72 days after the second dose.

The V gene end was trimmed by 4 bases and the J gene end by 3 bases; junction bases not matched to a gene: 2. Germline V gives CDR1 WNHNN, CDR2 SYGVQD (reference sequence). The CDR3 has 15 amino acids. Expansion of antigen-specific CD4+ T cells with viral peptide pools was carried out by the ViraFEST assay before sequencing. Isolating CD4+ T cells followed 9 to 11 days of culture. Two-dose BNT162b2 or mRNA-1273 vaccination was given to participants. Negative nucleocapsid antibody tests before and after vaccination confirmed no previous SARS-CoV-2 infection. Assay used: immunoSEQ multiplex PCR; TCRdb lists only in-frame clones, some missing. The profile shows nearly 30,000 clones, 74% of them singletons. To note about this clone: Its antigen is as yet unknown.

V and J are TRBV10-1 and TRBJ2-5, with 13 bases identical to TRBD2. The sequenced sample was CD4+ T cells from PBMCs cultured with HCoV-OC43 spike peptides, obtained after COVID-19 vaccination. Subset defined: HCoV-OC43 spike overlapping peptide pool stimulation. The TCR sequence derives from a human donor who received a COVID-19 vaccine. CDR3 in DNA: TGCGCCAGCAGTGGGGGGACTAGCGGGAAAGAGACCCAGTACTTC. Translation gives CASSGGTSGKETQYF.